This paragraph covers one TCR beta chain sequence. What it binds is unknown. This entry comes from a study of T cell repertoires in ileal Crohn's disease. For the study at large: Every patient was operated on for stricturing (about 60%) or penetrating (39%) complications. M0 samples are biopsies from inflamed ileum in the resection specimen. Study conclusions and caveats: Sorted CD8 T cells held more high-frequency clones than CD4.

The time point: inflamed ileum from the surgical specimen. Included were adult ileal or ileocolonic Crohn's patients indicated for ileocolonic resection. Clones were sequenced by immunoSEQ multiplex PCR, and TCRdb holds only the in-frame ones, with some missing. Altogether 2,000 to 3,000 clones are present, 93% being singletons, with the ten largest covering under 4.5%. This TCR came from an adult with Crohn's disease. The sample comprised ileal tissue.

CDR3 region: CASSIVGTRSSYEQYF. CDR3 coding DNA: TGTGCCAGTAGTATAGTAGGGACGCGGTCCTCCTACGAGCAGTACTTC. V is TRBV19 and J is TRBJ2-7, with D possibly called TRBD1 or TRBD2 (5 bases each). CDR1 is LNHDA and CDR2 is SQIVND in the germline V gene (reference sequence). The CDR3 totals 16 residues. V was shortened by 1 base and J by 0 bases, with 13 bases between the two germline ends.